This TCR beta chain is from a study of cytotoxic CD8 clonotypes in ibrutinib-treated CLL. About the study: Response samples were taken after a median of approximately 11 months on treatment, range 6 to 36.

The J segment lost 6 bases and the V segment lost 3 bases, leaving 7 bases of the junction unmatched. The germline V gene has CDR1 SGHNT and CDR2 YYREEE (reference sequence). CDR3 length: 15 amino acids. Concerning this clone: As yet, its antigen is unknown.

Study-level results: Clonality grew at ibrutinib response; at progression, it decreased back toward baseline. Sampling schedules were unmatched across sustained-remission and progressing patients.

Here immunoSEQ multiplex PCR was the method, and the copy in TCRdb shows in-frame clones only, minus some. There are roughly 63,000 clones in the sample; 57% occur only once, and 14% to 15% lies in the top ten. The clonotype was recovered from a human donor with chronic lymphocytic leukemia. The starting material was PBMCs, obtained after 12 months of ibrutinib treatment. The V gene is TRBV5-4, the J gene TRBJ2-1; 9 positions agree with TRBD1. The CDR3 bases are TGTGCCAGCAGCTCCCGGGACAGGGTAGCCAATGAGCAGTTCTTC. Amino acids: CASSSRDRVANEQFF.